Listed below are T cell receptor beta chains from one sample, sequenced in a study of Ad26.COV2.S vaccination and SARS-CoV-2 variants. Profiled with immunoSEQ multiplex PCR; TCRdb holds only in-frame clones, not every one. The data hold 250,000 or so clones, with approximately 88% observed a single time. The material sequenced was peripheral blood, taken in a trial of Ad26.COV2.S vaccine versus placebo. The receptor set was obtained from a person between 18 and 65 years old who received the Ad26.COV2.S COVID-19 vaccine or a placebo. The CDR3 runs from the conserved cysteine through the conserved F or W. The D gene is left open where the match is weak. Only part of the rows carry a size: once, few, many, or a class if the clone is expanded.

j_call	d_call	v_call	clone_size	cdr3_nt	cdr3_aa
TRBJ2-1	.	TRBV9	.	TGTGCCAGCAGCGCGGGAAGAGCCGCCTCCTGGGACAATGAGCAGTTCTTC	CASSAGRAASWDNEQFF
TRBJ1-1	.	TRBV7-3	.	TGTGCCAGCAGCCGGACCCAGAACACTGAAGCTTTCTTT	CASSRTQNTEAFF
TRBJ2-7	.	TRBV18	few	TGTGCCAGCTCACCTGGCAACCCGTTATACGAGCAGTACTTC	CASSPGNPLYEQYF
TRBJ1-5	.	TRBV2	.	TGTGCCAGCAGAGTCATGGGTCAGCCCCAGCATTTT	CASRVMGQPQHF
TRBJ1-1	.	TRBV18	.	TGTGCCAGTTGCAAATTGAACACTGAAGCTTTCTTT	CASCKLNTEAFF
TRBJ1-1	.	TRBV24-1	.	TGTGCCACCTCTAAGCAGGGGTACCCTGAAGCTTTCTTT	CATSKQGYPEAFF
TRBJ1-4	TRBD1	TRBV7-9	.	TGTGCCAGCAGCTCTCCCGGGACAGGGGGCTTAACTAATGAAAAACTGTTTTTT	CASSSPGTGGLTNEKLFF
TRBJ2-2	.	TRBV7-2	.	TGTGCCAGCAGCGCAAGGTGGACCGGGGAGCTGTTTTTT	CASSARWTGELFF
TRBJ2-3	.	TRBV3-1/TRBV3-2	.	TGTGCCAGCAGCCAGAGTCACCCGTCCGATACGCAGTATTTT	CASSQSHPSDTQYF
TRBJ2-1	TRBD1	TRBV5-4	.	TGTGCCAGCAGCGGCCGGGACAGCTCCTACAATGAGCAGTTCTTC	CASSGRDSSYNEQFF
TRBJ2-1	TRBD2	TRBV6-2/TRBV6-3	many	TGTGCCAGCAGTCAACAGCGGGAGGTCAATGAGCAGTTCTTC	CASSQQREVNEQFF
TRBJ1-1	.	TRBV6-5	.	TGTGCCAGCAGTCCACATAGGGTTGCGAGGGGGGCTTTCTTT	CASSPHRVARGAFF
TRBJ2-1	TRBD2	TRBV20-1	.	TGCAGTGCTAGTACCCGGACTAGCGGGAGGGTTTACAATGAGCAGTTCTTC	CSASTRTSGRVYNEQFF
TRBJ2-5	TRBD2	TRBV9	once	TGTGCCAGCAGCGTCGCTAGCGGGGGGGCCCAGGAGACCCAGTACTTC	CASSVASGGAQETQYF
TRBJ1-5	TRBD1	TRBV19	.	TGTGCCAGTAGTGTATTGACAGGGACCAATCAGCCCCAGCATTTT	CASSVLTGTNQPQHF
TRBJ1-1	.	TRBV7-9	few	TGTGCCAGCGGGGGTATCGGGGGTCTAGTCACTGAAGCTTTCTTT	CASGGIGGLVTEAFF
TRBJ2-7	.	TRBV4-1	.	TGCGCCAGCAGCCAGGGACCCCTTTCCTACGAGCAGTACTTC	CASSQGPLSYEQYF
TRBJ2-7	.	TRBV19	.	TGTGCCAGTAGTACATACTACGAGCAGTACTTC	CASSTYYEQYF
TRBJ1-1	.	TRBV19	.	TGTGCCAGTAGTCGACGAGAGAACACTGAAGCTTTCTTT	CASSRRENTEAFF
TRBJ2-3	TRBD2	TRBV5-5	.	TGTGCCAGCAGCTTGGCAATTAGCGGGAGTTTGGGTACGCAGTATTTT	CASSLAISGSLGTQYF
TRBJ2-1	TRBD2	TRBV4-2	.	TGTGCCAGCAGCCAGGGACTAGCGGCCTACAATGAGCAGTTCTTC	CASSQGLAAYNEQFF
TRBJ2-7	.	TRBV5-6	.	TGTGCCAGCAGCTTGGGAGGGAGCGAGCAGTACTTC	CASSLGGSEQYF
TRBJ2-5	.	TRBV10-3	.	TGTGCCATCAGTGAGGGTGCCAAAGAGACCCAGTACTTC	CAISEGAKETQYF
TRBJ1-1	.	TRBV6-5	.	TGTGCCAGCAGTCCTTCCTCAACCGGCAACGCTGAAGCTTTCTTT	CASSPSSTGNAEAFF
TRBJ1-2	.	TRBV6-2/TRBV6-3	once	TGTGCCAGCAGTTACTCGAGCGGAACAGCTAACTATGGCTACACCTTC	CASSYSSGTANYGYTF
TRBJ2-1	TRBD2	TRBV5-6	.	TGTGCCAGCAGTATGCGGGGGAGCTCCAGATACAATGAGCAGTTCTTC	CASSMRGSSRYNEQFF
TRBJ2-5	TRBD2	TRBV4-2	.	TGTGCCAGCAGCCATGGGACTAGCGGGGGGTACCGGGAGACCCAGTACTTC	CASSHGTSGGYRETQYF